Sequencing of this T cell receptor beta chain was carried out in a study of radiotherapy plus CTLA-4 blockade in lung cancer. Study summary: Among all patients, about 19% showed objective responses, while 30% to 35% had disease control. Findings and limits, study-wide: Tumor-origin TCR clones grew in blood after radiotherapy plus ipilimumab.

This CDR3 comprises 22 residues. Germline values: CDR1 LGHNT, CDR2 FRNRAP. Trimming took 1 base from V and 0 from J, leaving 25 bases between them. Patients with chemo-refractory metastatic non-small-cell lung cancer received focal radiation plus CTLA-4 blockade with ipilimumab. Only in-frame clones appear in the TCRdb table, and some are missing; sequencing was by immunoSEQ multiplex PCR. Among more than 60,000 clones listed, roughly four fifths were seen once. A few counts support this clone. Its target is not known. This clonotype was sampled from a human donor with non-small cell lung cancer who had a complete response to radiotherapy plus ipilimumab. The sample here was peripheral blood, taken from a patient treated with radiotherapy plus ipilimumab. V gene TRBV12-5 combines with J gene TRBJ2-6, with D perhaps matching TRBD2 (5 bases). The CDR3 nucleotides read TGTGCTAGTGGTTTGGCGGTACAATATCCGGAGGCCCCAGGCTCTGGGGCCAACGTCCTGACTTTC. This codes for CASGLAVQYPEAPGSGANVLTF.